Shown below are 20 T cell receptor beta chains from a single sample sequenced in a study of blood T cells in healthy people across ages. Sample-barcoded 5' priming and a J-beta primer mix drove a second PCR of about 6 to 12 cycles. Using its own MiXCR run on the 5' RACE reads, TCRdb lists one record per CDR3 protein. The sample has 1.8 million or so distinct CDR3 sequences; more than 35% are singletons. Sequencing was carried out using blood. These receptors came from a human donor in good health.

The chain recombines TRBV5-4 with TRBJ2-5; no clear D gene. Deletions cut 1 base from V and 11 bases from J, with 21 bases between. The V gene's germline CDR1 is SGHNT and CDR2 YYREEE (reference sequence). The CDR3 has 15 residues. The CDR3 sequence is CASSLYPAIQYGQYF. For the CDR3, the DNA is TGTGCCAGCAGCTTGTATCCAGCGATCCAGTATGGGCAGTACTTC.

The chain combines TRBV12-3 or TRBV12-4 with TRBJ2-3; 7 bases fit TRBD2. V lost 4 bases to trimming and J lost 5 bases; unmatched junction nucleotides: 12. The length of the CDR3 is 16 residues. CDR3 nucleotide sequence: TGTGCCAGCAGTTATCCGCTAGCGGAGGCCGTAGATACGCAGTATTTT. Translating gives CASSYPLAEAVDTQYF.

This chain joins TRBV9 and TRBJ2-1, with a weak D call TRBD2 (5 bases). The germline V gene encodes CDR1 SGDLS and CDR2 YYNGEE. V lost 2 bases and J 1 base, leaving 10 bases between the germline ends. This CDR3 contains 15 residues. CDR3 sequence (DNA): TGTGCCAGCAGCGTTAACGAGGGTTCCTACAATGAGCAGTTCTTC. Amino acids: CASSVNEGSYNEQFF.

This clonotype was detected only a few times. The chain uses TRBV9 and TRBJ1-4; D ambiguous. The CDR3 is made up of 14 amino acids. With 4 bases removed from V and 3 bases from J, the gap between germline ends came to 10 bases. The germline gives CDR1 SGDLS, CDR2 YYNGEE. The CDR3 nucleotides are TGTGCCAGCAGCAGGACGGAACCTAATGAAAAACTGTTTTTT. As protein: CASSRTEPNEKLFF.

A single count supports this clonotype. V is TRBV5-1 and J is TRBJ1-2; possible D gene TRBD1, 5 bases. Germline values: CDR1 SGHRS, CDR2 YFSETQ. Trimming stripped 6 bases from V and 2 bases from J, with 14 bases between. The CDR3 sequence is 14 residues long. CDR3 region: CASNIGGDNYGYTF. The CDR3 coding sequence is TGCGCCAGCAACATCGGGGGAGACAACTATGGCTACACCTTC.

V gene TRBV4-1 combines with J gene TRBJ1-1, with D possibly being TRBD1 (5 bases). V lost 0 bases and J 6 bases, leaving 11 bases between the germline ends. The CDR3 contains 14 residues. Per germline, CDR1 MGHRA and CDR2 YSYEKL. Here the CDR3 DNA reads TGCGCCAGCAGCCAAGATGGGGGGTTGGCTGAAGCTTTCTTT. This sequence encodes CASSQDGGLAEAFF.

The table lists this clonotype with a few counts. The rearrangement links TRBV6-1 to TRBJ2-3; 8 positions agree with TRBD2. Germline V gives CDR1 MNHNS, CDR2 SASEGT. Trimming at V came to 8 bases and at J to 2 bases, leaving 18 bases not matched to a gene. The CDR3 runs to 18 residues. CDR3: CASCAGFGRAQDTDTQYF. CDR3 nucleotides: TGTGCCAGCTGCGCAGGGTTCGGGAGGGCCCAGGACACAGATACGCAGTATTTT.

This clonotype has more than one count but fewer than ten. V and J are TRBV6-2 or TRBV6-3 and TRBJ1-2; weak D call: TRBD1 (6 bases). Trimming cost V 2 bases and J 4 bases, with 11 bases left between them. The CDR3 loop spans 14 amino acids. The germline V gene encodes CDR1 MNHEY and CDR2 SVGEGT. The CDR3 DNA follows: TGTGCCAGCAGTTACCGACAGGCCGGCTATGGCTACACCTTC. This codes for CASSYRQAGYGYTF.

The chain joins TRBV20-1 to TRBJ2-7, with D perhaps TRBD2 (5 bases). Germline assignment: CDR1 DFQATT and CDR2 SNEGSKA (reference sequence). This CDR3 is 14 amino acids long. Trimming cost V 0 bases and J 2 bases, with 11 bases left between them. CDR3 sequence: CSARDFGNTYEQYF. The CDR3, as DNA: TGCAGTGCTAGAGATTTCGGGAACACCTACGAGCAGTACTTC.

CDR3 coding DNA: TGCGCCAGCCGTCTCGGACAGGTGAGGAACACTGAAGCTTTCTTT. This translates into CASRLGQVRNTEAFF. This chain uses TRBV5-1 with TRBJ1-1; 7 bases agree with TRBD1. Germline values: CDR1 SGHRS, CDR2 YFSETQ. The CDR3 has 15 amino acids. The V segment lost 7 bases and the J segment 1 base; nucleotides outside the gene matches: 10. The variable domain in full, completed from reference TRBV5-1 and TRBJ1-1, reads KAGVTQTPRYLIKTRGQQVTLSCSPISGHRSVSWYQQTPGQGLQFLFEYFSETQRNKGNFPGRFSGRQFSNSRSEMNVSTLELGDSALYLCASRLGQVRNTEAFFGQGTRLTVV.

This clonotype has a count of ten or more. The gene calls are TRBV29-1 and TRBJ2-3; 7 nucleotides align to TRBD1. In germline, CDR1 is SQVTM, CDR2 ANQGSEA. The CDR3 is 15 amino acids. V dropped 5 bases and J dropped 10; count of bases not matched to a gene: 18. CDR3 residues: CSVHESGWTGDPQYF. CDR3 in DNA: TGCAGCGTTCACGAATCGGGGTGGACAGGCGATCCGCAGTATTTT.

V gene TRBV3-1 combines with J gene TRBJ2-5; unclear D gene. Between the trimmed V and J ends, which lost 0 bases and 11 bases, there was a span of 13 bases. This CDR3 is 13 amino acids long. In germline, CDR1 is LGHDT, CDR2 YNNKEL (reference sequence). CDR3 protein: CASSQEGFFVQYF. The CDR3 nucleotides are TGTGCCAGCAGCCAAGAGGGGTTTTTCGTTCAGTACTTC.

This clonotype has more than one count but fewer than ten. The chain joins TRBV20-1 to TRBJ2-4; 8 nucleotides line up with TRBD2. The J call could be wrong; TRBJ2-5 is a better fit for the DNA end. Germline CDR1 reads DFQATT; CDR2 reads SNEGSKA (reference sequence). CDR3 size: 18 residues. CDR3: CSAQDVVETSGDQETQYF. The CDR3, as DNA: TGCAGTGCTCAAGATGTGGTAGAAACTAGCGGTGATCAAGAGACCCAGTACTTC.

This clonotype appeared a few times. The chain carries TRBV4-1 and TRBJ2-1; no firm D call. Trimming left V 1 base short and J 1 base short, with 11 bases between. The germline CDR1 and CDR2 sequences are MGHRA and YSYEKL. The CDR3 is 16 residues long. The CDR3 nucleotides read TGCGCCAGCAGCCAAGGGCAGCAGAGTTCCTACAATGAGCAGTTCTTC. Its protein is CASSQGQQSSYNEQFF.

The chain has TRBV2 and TRBJ2-7; 7 nucleotides match TRBD1. CDR1 and CDR2 (germline): SNHLY, FYNNEI. CDR3 length: 13 amino acids. V trimming: 6 bases; J trimming: 5 bases; junction bases outside the gene matches: 7. CDR3 sequence: CASSEQGTDEQYF. In DNA, the CDR3 is TGTGCCAGCAGCGAACAGGGGACGGACGAGCAGTACTTC.

A few counts support this clonotype. V and J are TRBV7-9 and TRBJ1-2; TRBD1 aligns across 7 bases. The CDR3 has 15 amino acids. The germline CDR1 and CDR2 sequences are SEHNR and FQNEAQ (reference sequence). Losses at the gene ends were 7 bases for V and 4 bases for J; bases not matched to a gene: 12. Here the CDR3 DNA reads TGTGCCAGCACCCATCAAAACAGGGGAATCTATGGCTACACCTTC. Encoded protein: CASTHQNRGIYGYTF.

The table lists this clonotype with many counts. CDR3 region: CASTKSYEQYF. The CDR3, as DNA: TGTGCCAGCACCAAGTCCTACGAGCAGTACTTC. This chain links TRBV6-2 or TRBV6-3 with TRBJ2-7, with unresolved D. In germline, CDR1 is MNHEY, CDR2 SVGEGT. The ends were cut back, 7 bases at V and 1 base at J, with 5 bases in the middle. The CDR3 is made up of 11 amino acids.

The chain uses TRBV25-1 and TRBJ1-5; D uncertain. Trimming took 3 bases from V and 5 from J, leaving 20 bases between them. The CDR3 consists of 17 residues. The germline V gene encodes CDR1 MGHDK and CDR2 SYGVNS. CDR3 amino acids: CASSECDTVDQDQPQHF. In nucleotides, the CDR3 is TGTGCCAGCAGTGAGTGCGACACCGTGGACCAGGATCAGCCCCAGCATTTT.

This chain joins TRBV27 and TRBJ2-1; possible D gene TRBD1, 6 bases. Between the trimmed V and J ends, which lost 5 bases and 5 bases, there was a span of 13 bases. This CDR3 is built from 14 residues. Germline V gene data show CDR1 as MNHEY and CDR2 as SMNVEV (reference sequence). The CDR3 region has the DNA TGTGCCAGCAGTACCACCCGGGACAACAATGAGCAGTTCTTC. This encodes CASSTTRDNNEQFF.

The J gene is TRBJ1-1, the V gene TRBV6-2 or TRBV6-3; 7 bases align to TRBD1. This CDR3 region has 15 residues. Germline V CDR1 and CDR2: MNHEY, SVGEGT. The V gene end was trimmed by 0 bases and the J gene end by 4 bases; junction bases not matched to a gene: 5. CDR3 protein: CASSYSYRGSTEAFF. CDR3 sequence (DNA): TGTGCCAGCAGTTACTCGTACAGGGGATCCACTGAAGCTTTCTTT.